This T cell receptor beta chain was recorded in a study of cytomegalovirus exposure and HLA in healthy donors. Use of 60 Vbeta and 13 Jbeta primers characterized the PCR. Produced via immunoSEQ multiplex PCR; TCRdb's table is partial and in-frame only. The sample holds 120,000 to 150,000 clones, 55% to 80% seen once. Between the trimmed V and J ends, which lost 7 bases and 4 bases, there was a span of 16 bases. The CDR3 length is 14 residues. From germline, CDR1 is GTSNPN and CDR2 SVGIG (reference sequence). Sequenced: PBMCs. The chain recombines TRBV30 with TRBJ2-2; possibly TRBD1 for D (5 bases). The TCR comes from a middle-aged woman in good health and CMV-seronegative. The CDR3 DNA sequence: TGTGCCTCGGCAGGGCGAACATGCACCGGGGAGCTGTTTTTT. It is translated as CASAGRTCTGELFF.